These T cell receptor beta chains were read from a single sample in a study of regulatory T cells in long-lasting Graves disease. Each CDR3 protein is one row after TCRdb ran MiXCR on the multiplex PCR reads. In the table there are 600,000 to 850,000 distinct CDR3 sequences, 30% of which are singletons. Sequencing was performed on peripheral blood mononuclear cells (PBMCs), taken when the disease was refractory, from a patient treated with antithyroid drugs. The receptors here all came from a female donor with Graves disease. CDR3s include the opening cysteine and the closing phenylalanine or tryptophan. The D gene is left open where the match is weak. Size tells how often a clone was seen (once, few, many) or the class of an expanded clone, and some rows leave it out.

clone_size,j_call,v_call,d_call,cdr3_nt,cdr3_aa
few,TRBJ2-2,TRBV28,TRBD1,TGTGCCAGCAGCCCCTGGCGTCGACAGGGTACATCCGGGGAGCTGTTTTTT,CASSPWRRQGTSGELFF
-,TRBJ1-5,TRBV5-4,-,TGTGCCAGCAGCTTGTCCCCATCTCAGCCCCAGCATTTT,CASSLSPSQPQHF
few,TRBJ2-5,TRBV7-2,-,TGTGCCAGCAGCTTAGGCAGCGGACTCCAAGAGACCCAGTACTTC,CASSLGSGLQETQYF
-,TRBJ1-2,TRBV2,-,TGTGCCAGCAGTGGGGGGGCCAGAGGGGGCTACACCTTC,CASSGGARGGYTF
many,TRBJ1-4,TRBV11-2,-,TGTGCCAGCAGCCCCGACTTTGCAACTAATGAAAAACTGTTTTTT,CASSPDFATNEKLFF
few,TRBJ1-2,TRBV19,-,TGTGCCAGTAGGCCAGCGGGACAATACTATGGCTACACCTTC,CASRPAGQYYGYTF
-,TRBJ2-7,TRBV2,-,TGTGCCAGCAGCCAGGGGTATTGGTCACAGGGCTACGAGCAGTACTTC,CASSQGYWSQGYEQYF
-,TRBJ1-1,TRBV9,TRBD1,TGTGCCAGCAGCTGGGACAGGGATGACACTGAAGCTTTCTTT,CASSWDRDDTEAFF
many,TRBJ1-2,TRBV27,TRBD1,TGTGCCAGCAGTTCAGGACAGGGCCAAGGCTATGGCTACACCTTC,CASSSGQGQGYGYTF
-,TRBJ2-1,TRBV14,-,TGTGCCAGCAGCCACCTGGACGCCAGCTCCTACAATGAGCAGTTCTTC,CASSHLDASSYNEQFF
few,TRBJ2-5,TRBV19,-,TGTGCCAGTAGTCCCCGGGGTCTTGCCAAAGAGACCCAGTACTTC,CASSPRGLAKETQYF
many,TRBJ1-4,TRBV2,-,TGTGCCAGCACCCGGATGGGTTCGGGGGAAAAACTGTTTTTT,CASTRMGSGEKLFF
-,TRBJ1-1,TRBV10-2,TRBD1,TGCGCCAGCAAGGGGGCAATCATGAACACTGAAGCTTTCTTT,CASKGAIMNTEAFF
-,TRBJ2-7,TRBV5-1,-,TGCGCCAGCAGCTTCCTCTCCCAGGGGGGCGAGCAGTACTTC,CASSFLSQGGEQYF
few,TRBJ1-1,TRBV20-1,TRBD1,TGCAGTGCTGGAAGGGACAGCGCGAACACTGAAGCTTTCTTT,CSAGRDSANTEAFF
many,TRBJ2-5,TRBV11-2,-,TGTGCCAGCAGCTTAGTTCGACTACCACAAGAGACCCAGTACTTC,CASSLVRLPQETQYF
few,TRBJ1-5,TRBV29-1,-,TGCAGCGTTGCGGGAGTCAATCAGCCCCAGCATTTT,CSVAGVNQPQHF
-,TRBJ2-7,TRBV6-2/TRBV6-3,-,TGTGCCAGCCGTATACTCTACGAGCAGTACTTC,CASRILYEQYF
-,TRBJ2-7,TRBV19,TRBD1,TGTGCCAGCCGACGACAGGGGGATGCCTACGAGCAGTACTTC,CASRRQGDAYEQYF
many,TRBJ2-7,TRBV2,-,TGTGCCAGCAGTCGGCTCAACGAGCAGTACTTC,CASSRLNEQYF
-,TRBJ2-7,TRBV15,TRBD2,TGTGCCACCAGCAGGGGAAGCGGGAGGCTTACCTACGAGCAGTACTTC,CATSRGSGRLTYEQYF
many,TRBJ2-5,TRBV2,-,TGTGCCAGCAGTGTTGGGCAGAGGAAAGAGACCCAGTACTTC,CASSVGQRKETQYF